Listed below are T cell receptor beta chains from one sample, sequenced in a study of T cells in Graves' hyperthyroidism and ophthalmopathy. Each CDR3 protein gets one entry after TCRdb re-called the multiplex PCR reads with MiXCR. The sample lists about 480,000 distinct CDR3 sequences, approximately 25% occurring once. Sequencing was done on a sample of blood. The receptors here all came from a woman aged 30 to 39 with Graves' ophthalmopathy. Both conserved end residues are part of each CDR3. A D gene is named only where the DNA matches it firmly. Some rows have no size entry. The others give once, few or many, or a class for an expanded clone.

TRBJ2-5 TRBV29-1 many TRBD2 CSVEDGLAGGETQYF TGCAGCGTTGAAGATGGACTAGCGGGGGGGGAGACCCAGTACTTC
TRBJ1-6 TRBV28 many TRBD1 CASSLLTGELSPLHF TGTGCCAGCAGCCTCCTTACAGGGGAACTATCACCCCTCCACTTT
TRBJ1-1 TRBV5-1 many - CASSPYRENTEAFF TGCGCCAGCAGCCCTTACAGGGAGAACACTGAAGCTTTCTTT
TRBJ2-7 TRBV7-8 few - CASSLGNPGEQYF TGTGCCAGCAGCTTAGGAAACCCGGGCGAGCAGTACTTC
TRBJ2-7 TRBV12-3/TRBV12-4 - - CASRPSGTPTYEQYF TGTGCCAGCAGACCCTCCGGGACCCCCACATACGAGCAGTACTTC
TRBJ1-2 TRBV20-1 many - CSPVGRGLDGYTF TGCAGCCCGGTGGGCAGGGGATTGGATGGCTACACCTTC
TRBJ2-7 TRBV12-3/TRBV12-4 many - CASTVELGPSEQYF TGTGCCAGCACAGTTGAGCTAGGCCCCAGCGAGCAGTACTTC
TRBJ1-1 TRBV15 - - CATSRAHRRVDTEAFF TGTGCCACCAGCAGAGCCCACCGGAGGGTGGACACTGAAGCTTTCTTT
TRBJ2-7 TRBV12-3/TRBV12-4 once - CASTLMVGGHDQYF TGTGCCAGCACCCTTATGGTGGGCGGGCACGATCAGTACTTC
TRBJ2-7 TRBV2 - - CASSEVGDGYEQYF TGTGCCAGCAGTGAAGTAGGGGACGGGTACGAGCAGTACTTC
TRBJ1-2 TRBV7-9 - - CASSLESSYGYTF TGTGCCAGCAGCTTAGAGTCTAGCTATGGCTACACCTTC
TRBJ2-7 TRBV10-3 many - CAISESRDRLEQYF TGTGCCATCAGTGAGTCGAGGGACCGCCTCGAGCAGTACTTC
TRBJ2-7 TRBV11-2 few - CASSLTGPDYEQYF TGTGCCAGCAGCTTAACCGGGCCAGACTACGAGCAGTACTTC
TRBJ1-5 TRBV4-1 - TRBD1 CASSQDRQGAFNQPQHF TGCGCCAGCAGCCAAGATAGACAGGGGGCCTTCAATCAGCCCCAGCATTTT
TRBJ1-2 TRBV6-1 many - CASSDTDTGYTF TGTGCCAGCAGTGACACAGACACCGGCTACACCTTC
TRBJ1-1 TRBV18 many - CASSSGGVGTEAFF TGTGCCAGCTCCTCCGGGGGTGTTGGCACTGAAGCTTTCTTT
TRBJ2-5 TRBV6-2/TRBV6-3 many TRBD2 CASSNRLAGHQETQYF TGTGCCAGCAGTAACAGACTAGCGGGCCACCAAGAGACCCAGTACTTC
TRBJ1-1 TRBV29-1 many - CSGVRVSTEAFF TGCAGCGGAGTCCGGGTGAGCACTGAAGCTTTCTTT
TRBJ1-1 TRBV27 many - CASSLRAGKISGTEAFF TGTGCCAGCAGTCTCCGGGCAGGGAAGATTTCGGGTACTGAAGCTTTCTTT
TRBJ1-2 TRBV5-1 many TRBD1 CASSLDGTGRFGYGYTF TGCGCCAGCAGCTTGGATGGGACAGGGAGATTCGGCTATGGCTACACCTTC
TRBJ2-5 TRBV5-6 many - CASSLDGAEPGETQYF TGTGCCAGCAGCTTGGACGGGGCCGAACCTGGTGAGACCCAGTACTTC
TRBJ1-2 TRBV6-4 many - CASSPNPGGKGGYGYTF TGTGCCAGCAGCCCCAACCCGGGGGGGAAGGGAGGCTATGGCTACACCTTC
TRBJ2-7 TRBV12-3/TRBV12-4 - TRBD1 CAIATGSLPEQYF TGTGCCATCGCGACAGGGTCCCTCCCCGAGCAGTACTTC
TRBJ1-2 TRBV11-2 few - CASSSLGRGTSMANTF TGTGCCAGCAGCTCTCTCGGAAGGGGAACCTCTATGGCTAACACCTTC
TRBJ2-7 TRBV6-5 many - CASSYSWGPSSYEQYF TGTGCCAGCAGTTACTCGTGGGGCCCTAGCTCCTACGAGCAGTACTTC
TRBJ2-6 TRBV12-3/TRBV12-4 - - CASSLEWGTGANVLTF TGTGCCAGCAGTTTAGAGTGGGGTACTGGGGCCAACGTCCTGACTTTC
TRBJ2-5 TRBV20-1 - - CSAREGEETQYF TGCAGTGCTAGAGAAGGGGAAGAGACCCAGTACTTC
TRBJ1-1 TRBV12-3/TRBV12-4 many - CASSAHWEGTEAFF TGTGCCAGCAGCGCTCATTGGGAGGGCACTGAAGCTTTCTTT
TRBJ1-2 TRBV6-1 - - CASIRGVGYTF TGTGCCAGCATCCGGGGCGTTGGTTACACCTTC
TRBJ1-2 TRBV6-1 - - CASSDGQGSTYYGYTF TGTGCCAGCAGTGACGGGCAGGGGTCAACCTACTATGGCTACACCTTC
TRBJ2-2 TRBV28 - - CASRTGGANTGELFF TGTGCCAGCAGAACCGGGGGCGCGAACACCGGGGAGCTGTTTTTT
TRBJ1-1 TRBV30 - - CAWTPGGHTEAFF TGTGCCTGGACCCCCGGCGGGCACACTGAAGCTTTCTTT
TRBJ2-5 TRBV25-1 few TRBD2 CASRISGGETQYF TGTGCCAGCAGAATATCCGGGGGGGAGACCCAGTACTTC
TRBJ2-7 TRBV7-9 few TRBD1 CASSPNRGAYEQYF TGTGCCAGCAGCCCCAACAGGGGAGCCTACGAGCAGTACTTC
TRBJ1-5 TRBV19 few - CASKPPPGVGSSNQPQHF TGTGCCAGTAAACCGCCCCCGGGGGTGGGAAGTAGCAATCAGCCCCAGCATTTT
TRBJ2-5 TRBV6-1 many - CASSEVWGWETQYF TGTGCCAGCAGTGAAGTGTGGGGCTGGGAGACCCAGTACTTC
TRBJ1-2 TRBV7-2 few - CASSLAESCTF TGTGCCAGCAGCTTGGCGGAGTCCTGCACCTTC
TRBJ1-1 TRBV14 - - CASSQDLEFEAFF TGTGCCAGCAGCCAAGATTTGGAGTTTGAAGCTTTCTTT
TRBJ1-1 TRBV29-1 many - CSVLSGNAFF TGCAGCGTTCTGTCAGGGAATGCTTTCTTT
TRBJ2-7 TRBV20-1 many - CSARMDSTYEQYF TGCAGTGCTAGGATGGACAGTACCTACGAGCAGTACTTC
TRBJ1-2 TRBV12-3/TRBV12-4 - - CASSPTGFNGYTF TGTGCCAGCAGTCCAACAGGGTTTAATGGCTACACCTTC
TRBJ2-5 TRBV27 - - CTRTRSFSYF TGTACCAGGACAAGAAGTTTTAGTTACTTC
TRBJ2-5 TRBV7-3 many - CASSPLVSGVETQYF TGTGCCAGCAGCCCCTTGGTTTCGGGGGTCGAGACCCAGTACTTC
TRBJ1-2 TRBV3-1 few TRBD1 CASSQGWGQREYGYTF TGTGCCAGCAGCCAGGGATGGGGACAGAGAGAGTATGGCTACACCTTC
TRBJ1-1 TRBV12-3/TRBV12-4 many TRBD1 CASRSDRGWTEAFF TGTGCCAGCAGGAGCGACAGGGGTTGGACTGAAGCTTTCTTT
TRBJ1-5 TRBV6-1 few - CASSKTFELRGDQPQHF TGTGCCAGCAGTAAAACCTTTGAACTCAGGGGAGATCAGCCCCAGCATTTT
TRBJ1-5 TRBV20-1 - - CSAWDNQPQHF TGCAGTGCCTGGGACAATCAGCCCCAGCATTTT
TRBJ1-5 TRBV27 - - CASSLAQGSNQPQHF TGTGCCAGCAGTTTGGCCCAGGGGAGCAATCAGCCCCAGCATTTT
TRBJ1-1 TRBV4-1 many TRBD1 CASSQEGQGAEAFF TGCGCCAGCAGCCAAGAGGGACAGGGCGCTGAAGCTTTCTTT
TRBJ2-5 TRBV2 many TRBD1 CASRQGAQETQYF TGTGCCAGCAGGCAGGGGGCCCAAGAGACCCAGTACTTC
TRBJ1-1 TRBV6-2/TRBV6-3 many - CASIQEGGTEAFF TGTGCCAGCATACAGGAGGGTGGCACTGAAGCTTTCTTT
TRBJ1-5 TRBV28 many - CASTPVGVQPQHF TGTGCCAGCACCCCCGTCGGGGTCCAGCCCCAGCATTTT
TRBJ1-2 TRBV4-1 few TRBD1 CASSDQGGNSYGYTF TGCGCCAGCAGCGATCAGGGGGGGAATAGCTATGGCTACACCTTC
TRBJ1-1 TRBV10-3 many TRBD1 CAISARGTGDTEAFF TGTGCCATCTCAGCTAGGGGGACAGGGGACACTGAAGCTTTCTTT
TRBJ1-1 TRBV30 few - CAWSWGYEAFF TGTGCCTGGAGTTGGGGTTATGAAGCTTTCTTT
TRBJ2-3 TRBV4-2 - - CASSQMGEDTQYF TGTGCCAGCAGCCAAATGGGGGAAGATACGCAGTATTTT
TRBJ1-2 TRBV27 many - CASSPTPDSLYTSYGYTF TGTGCCAGCAGTCCGACTCCGGACAGCCTTTATACCTCCTATGGCTACACCTTC
TRBJ2-2 TRBV20-1 few - CSARGPGGQHTGELFF TGCAGTGCTAGAGGGCCCGGGGGGCAGCACACCGGGGAGCTGTTTTTT